This T cell receptor beta chain was profiled in a study of shared clonotypes between healthy human individuals. General study points: Shared clonotypes across all four donors exceeded non-shared ones in generation probability. The expectation was that sequencing depth would affect clonotype sharing among donors.

Investigators divided CD4+ cells into CD45RA+ naive and CD45RA-negative memory subsets. About this clone: Its antigen is currently unknown.

The germline V gene has CDR1 SGHAT and CDR2 FQNNGV. The V gene lost 4 bases and the J gene lost 5 bases, with 13 bases spanning the gap. The CDR3 contains 14 residues. This was a deep-level run. The table came from immunoSEQ multiplex PCR; TCRdb's copy has only in-frame clones and leaves some out. The repertoire holds 1.6 million or so clones, with around 95% as singletons. The TCR sequence derives from a man aged 30 to 39 in good health. The source material was naive CD4+ T cells sorted from blood. Subset given: CD45RA+ positively selected. The chain links TRBV11-2 to TRBJ2-3; D is undetermined. In DNA form, the CDR3 reads TGTGCCAGCAGCTCGTGGGGTGTGGGAGATACGCAGTATTTT. Its translation: CASSSWGVGDTQYF.